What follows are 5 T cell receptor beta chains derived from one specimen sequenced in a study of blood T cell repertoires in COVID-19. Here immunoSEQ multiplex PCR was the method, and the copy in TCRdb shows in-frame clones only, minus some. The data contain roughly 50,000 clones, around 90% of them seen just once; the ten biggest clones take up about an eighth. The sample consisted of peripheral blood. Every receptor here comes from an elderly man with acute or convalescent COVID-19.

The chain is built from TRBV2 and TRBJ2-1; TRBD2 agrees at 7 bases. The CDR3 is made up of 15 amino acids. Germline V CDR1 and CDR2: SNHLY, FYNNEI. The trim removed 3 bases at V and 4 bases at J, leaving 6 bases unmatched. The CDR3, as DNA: TGTGCCAGCAGTGATCTAGTGGGAGGGTACAATGAGCAGTTCTTC. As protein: CASSDLVGGYNEQFF.

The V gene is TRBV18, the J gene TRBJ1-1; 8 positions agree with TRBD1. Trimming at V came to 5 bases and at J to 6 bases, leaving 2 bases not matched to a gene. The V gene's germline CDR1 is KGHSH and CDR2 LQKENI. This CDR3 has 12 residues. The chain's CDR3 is CASSSDRAEAFF. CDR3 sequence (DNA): TGTGCCAGCTCATCGGACAGGGCTGAAGCTTTCTTT.

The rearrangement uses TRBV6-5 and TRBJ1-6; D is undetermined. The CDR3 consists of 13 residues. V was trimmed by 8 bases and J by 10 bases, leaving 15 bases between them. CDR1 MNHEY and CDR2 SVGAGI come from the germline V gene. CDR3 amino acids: CASSAVRGSPLHF. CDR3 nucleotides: TGTGCCAGCTCGGCCGTGCGAGGATCACCCCTCCACTTT.

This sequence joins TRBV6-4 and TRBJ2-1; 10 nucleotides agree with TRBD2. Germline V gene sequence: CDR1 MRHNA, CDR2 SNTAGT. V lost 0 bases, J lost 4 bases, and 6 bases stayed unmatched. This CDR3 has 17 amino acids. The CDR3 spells CASSDSGSGGGYNEQFF. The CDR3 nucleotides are TGTGCCAGCAGTGACTCGGGGAGCGGGGGGGGATACAATGAGCAGTTCTTC.

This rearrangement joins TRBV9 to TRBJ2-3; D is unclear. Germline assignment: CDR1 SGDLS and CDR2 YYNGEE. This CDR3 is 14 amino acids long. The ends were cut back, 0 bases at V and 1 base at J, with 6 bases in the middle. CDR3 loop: CASSVGLGTDTQYF. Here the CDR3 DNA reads TGTGCCAGCAGCGTAGGTCTCGGCACAGATACGCAGTATTTT.